This T cell receptor (beta chain) originates from a study of blood T cell repertoires in COVID-19. On the study more broadly: Samples came from the United States, Italy and Spain, spanning acute and convalescent COVID-19.

Authors' analysis steps: Amplification from reference gene primers served as the basis for estimated nucleated cell counts. Assay used: immunoSEQ multiplex PCR; TCRdb lists only in-frame clones, some missing. Clone size and V and J calls were adopted from that table, with D and trimming inferred from the DNA. The table lists 200,000 to 250,000 clones, more than 80% of them singletons. Followed longitudinally, the Seattle patients had been enrolled during active infection. Germline lookup yields CDR1 MNHEY and CDR2 SVGAGI. There are 16 residues in the CDR3. Trimming shortened V by 0 bases and J by 0 bases, and 9 bases separated the two germline ends.

The chain recombines TRBV6-5 with TRBJ1-3; unclear D gene. The clonotype comes from a woman aged 25 to 39 with COVID-19, enrolled during active disease. Sample: peripheral blood. The CDR3 nucleotides are TGTGCCAGCAGTTACTCGGAGGAGAGCTCTGGAAACACCATATATTTT. Its translation: CASSYSEESSGNTIYF.